Only a few counts were recorded for the clone carrying this TCR beta chain. Its target is unknown. It was 5'RACE with constant-segment primers that produced the TCR alpha and TCR beta cDNA libraries, which carried sample barcodes and UMIs. Using its own MiXCR run on the 5' RACE reads, TCRdb lists one record per CDR3 protein. The sample holds hundreds of thousands of distinct CDR3 sequences; 20% to 25% are singletons and the top ten take over 10%. The data stem from a study of T-cell memory formation after mild COVID-19. Study-wide points: Later expanders leaned CD4+, whereas day 15 to 85 contracting clones were balanced CD4/CD8. The SARS-CoV-2 specificity of second-wave clones reaching peak at day 37 remained unverified.

The TCR was taken from an adult woman who had mild COVID-19 (a few samples of this study predate the infection). Cell type and time point are not known. The sample comprised PBMCs or a T cell subset sorted from them (not recorded which).

The CDR3: CASSGGLAGFNEQFF. CDR3 in DNA: TGTGCCAGCTCCGGGGGACTAGCGGGGTTCAATGAGCAGTTCTTC. J is TRBJ2-1 and V is TRBV27; 13 positions agree with TRBD2. From germline, CDR1 is MNHEY and CDR2 SMNVEV (reference sequence). Trimming cost V 8 bases and J 6 bases; bases outside gene matches: 7. The CDR3 spans 15 residues.